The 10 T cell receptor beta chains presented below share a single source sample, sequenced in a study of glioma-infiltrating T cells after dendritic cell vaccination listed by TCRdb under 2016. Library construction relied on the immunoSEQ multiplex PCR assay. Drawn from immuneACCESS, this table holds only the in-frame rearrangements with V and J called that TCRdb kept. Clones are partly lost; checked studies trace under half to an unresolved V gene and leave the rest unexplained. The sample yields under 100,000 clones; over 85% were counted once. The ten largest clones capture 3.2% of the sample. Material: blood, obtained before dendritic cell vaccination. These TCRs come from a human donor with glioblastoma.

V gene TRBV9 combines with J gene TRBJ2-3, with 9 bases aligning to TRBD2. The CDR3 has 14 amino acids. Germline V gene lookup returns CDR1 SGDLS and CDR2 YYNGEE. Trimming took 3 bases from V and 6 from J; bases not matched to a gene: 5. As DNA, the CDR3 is TGTGCCAGCAGCGATGGACTAGCGTGGGATACGCAGTATTTT. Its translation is CASSDGLAWDTQYF.

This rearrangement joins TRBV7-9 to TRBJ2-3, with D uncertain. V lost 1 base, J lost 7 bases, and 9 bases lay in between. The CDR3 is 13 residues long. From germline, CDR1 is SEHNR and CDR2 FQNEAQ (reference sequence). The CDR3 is CASSLGQPYTQYF. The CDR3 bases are TGTGCCAGCAGCTTAGGACAACCTTATACGCAGTATTTT.

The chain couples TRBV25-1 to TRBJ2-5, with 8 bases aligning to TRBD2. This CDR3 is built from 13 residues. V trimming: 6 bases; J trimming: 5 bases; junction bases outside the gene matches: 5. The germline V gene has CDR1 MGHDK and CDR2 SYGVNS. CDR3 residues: CASRGLVGETQYF. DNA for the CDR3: TGTGCCAGCAGGGGACTAGTCGGGGAGACCCAGTACTTC.

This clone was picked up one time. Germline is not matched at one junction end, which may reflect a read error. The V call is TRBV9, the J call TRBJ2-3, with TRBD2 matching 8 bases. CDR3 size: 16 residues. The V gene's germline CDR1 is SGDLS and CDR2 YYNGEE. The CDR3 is CASSVALAGLTDPQYF. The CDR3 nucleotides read TGTGCCAGCAGCGTAGCTTTAGCGGGGCTCACAGATCCGCAGTATTTT.

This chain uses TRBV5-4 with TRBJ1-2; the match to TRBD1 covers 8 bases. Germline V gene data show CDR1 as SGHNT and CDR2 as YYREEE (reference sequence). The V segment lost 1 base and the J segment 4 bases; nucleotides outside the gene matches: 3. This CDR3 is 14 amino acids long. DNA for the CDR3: TGTGCCAGCAGCTTGCAGGGGGCAGGCTATGGCTACACCTTC. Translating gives CASSLQGAGYGYTF.

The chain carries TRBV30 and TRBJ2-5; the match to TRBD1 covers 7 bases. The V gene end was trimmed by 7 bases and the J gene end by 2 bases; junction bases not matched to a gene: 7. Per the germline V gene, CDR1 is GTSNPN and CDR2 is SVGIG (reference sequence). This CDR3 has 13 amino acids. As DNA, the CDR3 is TGTGCCTCAGGACAGGCAGTGCAAGAGACCCAGTACTTC. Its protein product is CASGQAVQETQYF.

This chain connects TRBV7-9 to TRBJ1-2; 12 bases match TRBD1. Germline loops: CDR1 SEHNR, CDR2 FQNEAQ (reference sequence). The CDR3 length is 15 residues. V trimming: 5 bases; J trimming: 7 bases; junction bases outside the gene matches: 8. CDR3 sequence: CASSIPGQGAGGYTF. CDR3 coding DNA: TGTGCCAGCAGCATACCGGGACAGGGGGCCGGTGGCTACACCTTC.

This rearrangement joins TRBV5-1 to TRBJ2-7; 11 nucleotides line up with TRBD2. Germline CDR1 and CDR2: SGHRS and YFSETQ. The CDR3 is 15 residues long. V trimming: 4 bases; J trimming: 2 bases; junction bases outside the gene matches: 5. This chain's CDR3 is CASSILAGGPYEQYF. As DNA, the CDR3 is TGCGCCAGCAGCATCCTAGCGGGAGGCCCCTACGAGCAGTACTTC.

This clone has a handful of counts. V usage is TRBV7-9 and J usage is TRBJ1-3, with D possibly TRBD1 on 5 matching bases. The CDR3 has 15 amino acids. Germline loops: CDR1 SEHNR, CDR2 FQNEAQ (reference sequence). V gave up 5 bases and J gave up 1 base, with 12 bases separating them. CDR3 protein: CASSTDRASGNTIYF. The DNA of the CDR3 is TGTGCCAGCAGCACTGACAGAGCATCTGGAAACACCATATATTTT.

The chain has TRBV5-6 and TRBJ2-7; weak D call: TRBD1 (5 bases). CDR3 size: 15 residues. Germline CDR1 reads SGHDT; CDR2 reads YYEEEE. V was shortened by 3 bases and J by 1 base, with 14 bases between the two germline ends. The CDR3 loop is CASSSRRQGSYEQYF. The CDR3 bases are TGTGCCAGCAGCTCCCGGCGGCAGGGTTCCTACGAGCAGTACTTC.